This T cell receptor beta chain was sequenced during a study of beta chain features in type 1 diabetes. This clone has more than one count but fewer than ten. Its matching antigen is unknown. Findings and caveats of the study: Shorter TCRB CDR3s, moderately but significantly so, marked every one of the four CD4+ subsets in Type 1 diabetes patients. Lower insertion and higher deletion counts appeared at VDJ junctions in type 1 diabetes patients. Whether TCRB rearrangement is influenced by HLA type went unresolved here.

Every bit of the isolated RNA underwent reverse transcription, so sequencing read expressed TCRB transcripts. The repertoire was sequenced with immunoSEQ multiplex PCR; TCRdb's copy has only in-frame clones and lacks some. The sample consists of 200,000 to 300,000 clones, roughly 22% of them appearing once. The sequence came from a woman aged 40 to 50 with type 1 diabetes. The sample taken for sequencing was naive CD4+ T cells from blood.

CDR3 sequence reads: CASSFKGANYGYTF. The CDR3 bases are TGTGCCAGCAGCTTCAAAGGGGCGAACTATGGCTACACCTTC. The chain carries TRBV7-9 and TRBJ1-2, with D possibly matching TRBD1 (5 bases). Germline V gives CDR1 SEHNR, CDR2 FQNEAQ (reference sequence). The CDR3 has 14 residues. The V and J ends lost 3 bases and 2 bases respectively, with 10 bases between them.